The 2 T cell receptor beta chains presented below share a single source sample, sequenced in a study of blood T cell repertoires in COVID-19 (dated by TCRdb to 2018 to 2021). The library was made by the immunoSEQ multiplex PCR assay. TCRdb took over this immuneACCESS table, retaining in-frame rearrangements with V and J assigned. Such tables are incomplete; in checked studies, under half of the missing clones stem from an unresolved V gene, and the remainder is unexplained. The sample table contains 47,000 or so clones; only one count was recorded for approximately 80% of them. Clones ranked in the top ten supply 2.5% to 3% of the sample. Sequenced material: peripheral blood. Source of these receptors: a woman aged 55-69 years with acute or convalescent COVID-19.

The genes are TRBV19 and TRBJ1-5; TRBD1 agrees at 7 bases. CDR1 is LNHDA and CDR2 is SQIVND in the germline V gene (reference sequence). CDR3 size: 15 residues. V shed 4 bases and J 6 bases; nucleotides not matched to a gene: 9. DNA of the CDR3: TGTGCCAGTAGTAACCAAATGACAGGGTTTCAGCCCCAGCATTTT. Translating it yields CASSNQMTGFQPQHF.

This clone was observed a few times. The V and J genes are TRBV19 and TRBJ2-7, with TRBD2 matching over 7 bases. Germline V gene data show CDR1 as LNHDA and CDR2 as SQIVND (reference sequence). Losses at the gene ends were 5 bases for V and 0 bases for J; bases not matched to a gene: 1. The CDR3 is 13 amino acids. The CDR3 region has the DNA TGTGCCAGTAGTGCGGGGGTCTCCTACGAGCAGTACTTC. Translation: CASSAGVSYEQYF.